The 20 T cell receptor beta chains below come from one sample, sequenced in a study of blood T cells in healthy people across ages. The authors ran a second PCR of about 7 to 12 cycles using a sample-barcoded 5' primer and a J-beta primer mix. TCRdb re-called the 5' RACE reads through MiXCR, storing one row per CDR3 protein. This sample has 1.5 million to 2 million distinct CDR3 sequences, with 35% to 50% found just once. Sequenced: blood. The receptors derive from a human donor in good health.

This clonotype was seen only a few times. This chain joins TRBV7-3 and TRBJ2-5; D gene ambiguous. Germline V gives CDR1 SGHTA, CDR2 FQGTGA. This CDR3 has 14 residues. V shed 5 bases and J shed 1 base, with 11 bases lying between them. CDR3 DNA sequence: TGTGCCAGCAGCCCGTCCTATGCCCAAGAGACCCAGTACTTC. This codes for CASSPSYAQETQYF.

As regards this clonotype: The germline gene is not matched at one end of the junction; a read error may be the cause. J is TRBJ2-5 and V is TRBV6-5, with 8 bases lining up with TRBD2. Germline-derived CDR1 and CDR2 are MNHEY and SVGAGI. This CDR3 has 16 residues. CDR3: CASSKTGQRGKESQYF. CDR3 nucleotides: TGTGCCAGCAGCAAGACCGGCCAGCGGGGGAAAGAGTCCCAGTACTTC.

J is TRBJ1-2 and V is TRBV29-1, with 8 bases fitting TRBD1. The CDR3 runs 12 residues. CDR1 and CDR2 from the germline V gene are SQVTM and ANQGSEA. J was trimmed by 7 bases and V by 3 bases; bases with no gene match: 4. CDR3 region: CSVDRQGPGYTF. The CDR3 nucleotides are TGCAGCGTTGATCGACAGGGGCCTGGCTACACCTTC.

This clonotype appeared a few times. The chain recombines TRBV7-3 with TRBJ1-2; D ambiguous. The CDR3 extends over 13 amino acids. Germline CDR1 and CDR2: SGHTA and FQGTGA. V dropped 4 bases and J dropped 8 bases, with 14 bases sitting between them. The CDR3 region has the DNA TGTGCCAGCAGCTCGGGAGGCTCCCGCGGCTACACCTTC. Translated: CASSSGGSRGYTF. The whole variable domain, remainder taken from reference TRBV7-3 and TRBJ1-2, is GAGVSQTPSNKVTEKGKYVELRCDPISGHTALYWYRQSLGQGPEFLIYFQGTGAADDSGLPNDRFFAVRPEGSVSTLKIQRTERGDSAVYLCASSSGGSRGYTFGSGTRLTVV.

This clonotype showed up just a few times. V and J are TRBV9 and TRBJ2-3; weak D call: TRBD2 (5 bases). V lost 0 bases, J lost 2 bases, and 10 bases lay in between. The CDR3 has 15 amino acids. From germline, CDR1 is SGDLS and CDR2 YYNGEE. The CDR3 DNA is TGTGCCAGCAGCGTAGCTTCGGGGTACACAGATACGCAGTATTTT. It encodes CASSVASGYTDTQYF.

In this sample, this clonotype turned up a few times. The chain has TRBV2 and TRBJ2-7, with a possible D match to TRBD1 (5 bases). This CDR3 is 11 amino acids long. Trimming shortened V by 4 bases and J by 9 bases, and 10 bases separated the two germline ends. Germline assignment: CDR1 SNHLY and CDR2 FYNNEI. The CDR3 protein is CASSAQGGQYF. CDR3 nucleotides: TGTGCCAGCAGTGCTCAGGGCGGGCAGTACTTC.

This chain links TRBV5-1 with TRBJ2-5, with D possibly TRBD1 on 5 matching bases. Germline V gene lookup returns CDR1 SGHRS and CDR2 YFSETQ. This CDR3 is built from 15 residues. V lost 6 bases, J lost 4 bases, and 19 bases lay in between. The DNA of the CDR3 is TGCGCCAGCATCCCTACCGACAGTCCTTCAGAGACCCAGTACTTC. Translation gives CASIPTDSPSETQYF.

As concerns this clonotype: Compared with germline, one end of the junction differs, possibly owing to a read error. The chain carries TRBV11-2 and TRBJ1-4, with D perhaps TRBD1 (6 bases). This CDR3 region has 17 residues. Germline CDR1 is SGHAT and CDR2 is FQNNGV. Written as DNA, the CDR3 is TGTGCCGGCAGCTTAGCGCCCTGGACAGAGAGTAATGAAAAACTGTTTTTT. It translates to CAGSLAPWTESNEKLFF.

This clonotype was counted once. CDR3 DNA: TGTGCCACCAGCAGCTACAGGGCGTACAATGAGCAGTTCTTC. It is translated as CATSSYRAYNEQFF. The rearrangement links TRBV15 to TRBJ2-1, with a tentative D call TRBD1 (6 bases). V shed 3 bases and J shed 4 bases, with 10 bases lying between them. Germline assignment: CDR1 LNHNV and CDR2 YYDKDF (reference sequence). The CDR3 covers 14 residues.

This clonotype was counted between two and nine times. At one of its ends the junction is not consistent with the germline gene, which may arise from a read error. This chain joins TRBV9 and TRBJ2-7; 11 bases are shared with TRBD1. CDR1 SGDLS and CDR2 YYNGEE come from the germline V gene. The CDR3 spans 14 residues. CDR3 sequence: CASSVGQGESERYF. The CDR3 DNA sequence: TGTGCCAGCAGCGTGGGACAGGGGGAAAGCGAGCGGTACTTC.

J is TRBJ1-5 and V is TRBV7-2; 9 nucleotides agree with TRBD1. J was trimmed by 0 bases and V by 5 bases; bases with no gene match: 5. The CDR3 has 16 amino acids. CDR1 SGHTA and CDR2 FQGNSA come from the germline V gene. The CDR3 loop is CASSITGGHSNQPQHF. The CDR3 nucleotides read TGTGCCAGCAGCATTACAGGGGGCCATAGCAATCAGCCCCAGCATTTT.

The chain joins TRBV20-1 to TRBJ2-1, with D unresolved. Germline CDR1 reads DFQATT; CDR2 reads SNEGSKA (reference sequence). The V end lost 6 bases, the J end lost 5 bases, and 23 bases lay between the germline ends. The CDR3 is made up of 16 amino acids. This CDR3 is CSARREWVWDDNEQFF. Written as DNA, the CDR3 is TGCAGTGCCAGGCGTGAGTGGGTCTGGGATGACAATGAGCAGTTCTTC.

The chain uses TRBV24-1 and TRBJ2-3; 7 bases match TRBD1. The CDR3 spans 15 residues. Germline V CDR1 and CDR2: KGHDR, SFDVKD. V dropped 2 bases and J dropped 2; count of bases not matched to a gene: 3. Here the CDR3 DNA reads TGTGCCACCAGTGATTCCAGGGGGTACACAGATACGCAGTATTTT. Encoded protein: CATSDSRGYTDTQYF.

The J gene is TRBJ2-7, the V gene TRBV6-2 or TRBV6-3; D gene unclear. Germline V CDR1 and CDR2: MNHEY, SVGEGT. CDR3 length: 15 amino acids. Deletions cut 2 bases from V and 8 bases from J, with 19 bases between. CDR3 sequence reads: CASSYQRMGRGQQYF. DNA for the CDR3: TGTGCCAGCAGTTACCAGAGAATGGGTAGAGGACAGCAGTACTTC.

V usage is TRBV5-5 and J usage is TRBJ2-7, with D hard to call. This CDR3 has 15 residues. Germline CDR1 SGHKS, CDR2 YYEKEE (reference sequence). Trimming cost V 1 base and J 0 bases, with 11 bases left between them. The CDR3 region is CASSLLERSSYEQYF. The CDR3, as DNA: TGTGCCAGCAGCTTGTTGGAACGGAGCTCCTACGAGCAGTACTTC.

Remarks on this clonotype: The junction differs from germline at one of its ends, possibly a read error. The chain uses TRBV5-1 and TRBJ1-1; 8 bases line up with TRBD1. The CDR3 totals 15 residues. From germline, CDR1 is SGHRS and CDR2 YFSETQ. CDR3: CASTQGAALNTEAFF. The CDR3 DNA is TGCGCCAGCACCCAGGGGGCCGCACTGAATACTGAAGCTTTCTTT.

This clonotype appeared many times. This chain joins TRBV20-1 and TRBJ2-5, with D tentatively TRBD1 (6 bases). This CDR3 has 16 residues. Germline CDR1 and CDR2: DFQATT and SNEGSKA (reference sequence). Trimming removed 4 bases from V and 0 bases from J, with 18 bases in between. The CDR3 loop is CSAISGTTTYQETQYF. The CDR3 DNA sequence: TGCAGTGCTATATCCGGGACAACCACGTACCAAGAGACCCAGTACTTC.

The CDR3 region has the DNA TGCAGCGTTCTGAGTCTGGGAGAAGTTAACTATGGCTACACCTTC. It translates to CSVLSLGEVNYGYTF. The chain joins TRBV29-1 to TRBJ1-2, with D unclear. The V gene's germline CDR1 is SQVTM and CDR2 ANQGSEA. Between the trimmed V and J ends, which lost 5 bases and 1 base, there was a span of 17 bases. The CDR3 is 15 residues long.

The chain combines TRBV6-2 or TRBV6-3 with TRBJ2-4; perhaps TRBD2 as D (6 bases). Germline CDR1 is MNHEY and CDR2 is SVGEGT. V lost 6 bases, J lost 13 bases, and 16 bases lay in between. The length of the CDR3 is 12 residues. This CDR3 reads CASSPLAFGQYF. CDR3 bases: TGTGCCAGCAGCCCACTAGCATTCGGGCAGTACTTC.

Points on this clonotype: The junction does not match germline at one end; this may be a read error. The chain is built from TRBV7-2 and TRBJ2-2, with TRBD2 as a possible D gene (5 bases). Germline V lookup: CDR1 SGHTA, CDR2 FQGNSA. There are 13 residues in the CDR3. The CDR3 spells CASSQVVSGERFF. The CDR3 DNA reads TGTGCCAGCAGCCAAGTGGTCTCCGGGGAGCGGTTTTTT.